The sequence of this T cell receptor (beta chain) was determined in a study of CD4+ T cells in melanoma (dated by TCRdb to between 2022 and 2023). General notes on the study: Neoantigen-specific CD4+ T cells in human melanoma were investigated in the study. What the research found in general, with its limitations: Diverse differentiation states were reported to be shown by neoantigen-specific CD4+ T cells in melanoma. The report described a correlation between neoantigen-specific CD4+ T cells and the function of CD8+ T cells, macrophages and B cells.

In regard to this clone: Its antigen is unknown. No much larger clone is present one base from it, and per-base qualities are unavailable.

Donors were patients with melanoma. Receptor libraries were prepared by the immunoSEQ multiplex PCR assay. TCRdb obtained this table from immuneACCESS and retained in-frame rearrangements with V and J assigned. These tables miss some clones; where compared with another copy, unresolved V genes account for less than half of the shortfall, and the remainder is unexplained. The sample profile shows around 100,000 clones; around 92% of them were found once. The biggest ten clones account for less than 4% of the sample. From the cysteine up to the phenylalanine, the CDR3 has a length of 14 residues. Of all the DNA, just the CDR3 is kept, 42 bases in frame from base 1. Trimming at the junction amounts to 4 bases on V and 0 bases on J, and the germline ends lie 10 bases apart. The germline V gene sets CDR1 to SGHTA and CDR2 to FQGNSA.

The chain links TRBV7-2 with TRBJ2-7; TRBD1 might be the D gene, on 5 matching bases. The sequenced material came from peripheral blood. The clonotype was recovered from a human donor with melanoma. The CDR3 protein: CASSSDISSYEQYF. The sequenced DNA: TGTGCCAGCAGCTCGGACATTTCCTCCTACGAGCAGTACTTC.